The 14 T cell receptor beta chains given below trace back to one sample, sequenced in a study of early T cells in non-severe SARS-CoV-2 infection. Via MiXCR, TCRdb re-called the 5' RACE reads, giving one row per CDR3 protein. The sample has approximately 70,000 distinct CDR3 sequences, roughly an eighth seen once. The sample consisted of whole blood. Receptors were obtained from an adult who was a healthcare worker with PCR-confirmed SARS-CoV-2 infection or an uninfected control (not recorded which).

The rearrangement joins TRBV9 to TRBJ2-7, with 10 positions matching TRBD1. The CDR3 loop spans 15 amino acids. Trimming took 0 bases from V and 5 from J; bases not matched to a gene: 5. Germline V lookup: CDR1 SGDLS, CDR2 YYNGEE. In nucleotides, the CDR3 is TGTGCCAGCAGCGTAGGATGGGACAGGGGCCACGAGCAGTACTTC. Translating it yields CASSVGWDRGHEQYF.

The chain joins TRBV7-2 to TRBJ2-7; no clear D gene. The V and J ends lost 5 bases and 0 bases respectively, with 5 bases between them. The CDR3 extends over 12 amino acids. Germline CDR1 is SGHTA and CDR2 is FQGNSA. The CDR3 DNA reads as TGTGCCAGCAGCCGCACCTCCTACGAGCAGTACTTC. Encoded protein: CASSRTSYEQYF.

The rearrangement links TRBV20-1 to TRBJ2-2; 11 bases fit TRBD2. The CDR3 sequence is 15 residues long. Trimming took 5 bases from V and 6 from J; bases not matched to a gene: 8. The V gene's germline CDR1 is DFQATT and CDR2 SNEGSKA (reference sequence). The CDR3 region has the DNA TGCAGTGCTGTCCGTAGCGGGGGGGCGGCCGGGGAGCTGTTTTTT. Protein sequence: CSAVRSGGAAGELFF.

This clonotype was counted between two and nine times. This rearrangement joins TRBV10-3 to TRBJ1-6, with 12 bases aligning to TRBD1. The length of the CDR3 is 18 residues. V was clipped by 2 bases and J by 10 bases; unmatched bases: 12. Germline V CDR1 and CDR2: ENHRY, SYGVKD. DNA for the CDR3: TGTGCCATCAGTGAGCCCCCGGGACAGGGGGCCACTAAATCACCCCTCCACTTT. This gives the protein CAISEPPGQGATKSPLHF.

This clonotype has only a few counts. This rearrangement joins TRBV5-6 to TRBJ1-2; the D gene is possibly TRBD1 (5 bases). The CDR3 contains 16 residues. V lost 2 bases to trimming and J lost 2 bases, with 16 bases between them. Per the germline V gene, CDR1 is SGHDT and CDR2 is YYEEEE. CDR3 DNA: TGTGCCAGCAGCTTCTCAACCGGGACTGCAAACTATGGCTACACCTTC. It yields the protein CASSFSTGTANYGYTF.

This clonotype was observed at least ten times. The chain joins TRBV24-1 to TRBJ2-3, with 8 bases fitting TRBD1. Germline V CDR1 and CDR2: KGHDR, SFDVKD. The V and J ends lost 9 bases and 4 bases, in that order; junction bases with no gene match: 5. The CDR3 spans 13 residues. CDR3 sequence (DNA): TGTGCCACCGGGCAGGGGGCGTCAGATACGCAGTATTTT. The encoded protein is CATGQGASDTQYF.

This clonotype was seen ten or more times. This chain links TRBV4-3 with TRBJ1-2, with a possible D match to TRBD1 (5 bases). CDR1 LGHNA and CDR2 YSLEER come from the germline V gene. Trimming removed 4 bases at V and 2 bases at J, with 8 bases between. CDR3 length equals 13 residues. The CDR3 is CASSRDGNYGYTF. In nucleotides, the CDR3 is TGCGCCAGCAGCCGGGACGGGAACTATGGCTACACCTTC.

The CDR3 region is CASSFGGGGYNEQFF. The CDR3, as DNA: TGTGCCAGCAGTTTTGGTGGGGGCGGCTACAATGAGCAGTTCTTC. V gene TRBV12-3 or TRBV12-4 combines with J gene TRBJ2-1; D might be TRBD1 (6 bases). Trimming took off 3 bases at V and 3 bases at J, with 12 bases between the two ends. This CDR3 has 15 amino acids.

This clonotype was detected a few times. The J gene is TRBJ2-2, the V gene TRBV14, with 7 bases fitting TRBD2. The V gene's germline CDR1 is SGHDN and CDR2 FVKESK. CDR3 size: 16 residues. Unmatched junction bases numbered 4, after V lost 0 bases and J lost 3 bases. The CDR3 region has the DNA TGTGCCAGCAGCCAAGAATGGGGAGGGGACACCGGGGAGCTGTTTTTT. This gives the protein CASSQEWGGDTGELFF.

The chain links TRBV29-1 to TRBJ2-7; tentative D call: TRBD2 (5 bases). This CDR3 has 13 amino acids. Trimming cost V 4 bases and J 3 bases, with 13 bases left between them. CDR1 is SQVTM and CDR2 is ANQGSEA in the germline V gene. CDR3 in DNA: TGCAGCGTTGCCGGGCAGCGGAACTACGAGCAGTACTTC. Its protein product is CSVAGQRNYEQYF.

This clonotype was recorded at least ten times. The CDR3 region has the DNA TGTGCCAGTGGCCCGGGACAAAACTACAATGAGCAGTTCTTC. The encoded protein is CASGPGQNYNEQFF. The gene calls are TRBV2 and TRBJ2-1; D is possibly TRBD1 (6 bases). This CDR3 region has 14 residues. Trimming took off 9 bases at V and 3 bases at J, with 15 bases between the two ends. The germline V gene encodes CDR1 SNHLY and CDR2 FYNNEI.

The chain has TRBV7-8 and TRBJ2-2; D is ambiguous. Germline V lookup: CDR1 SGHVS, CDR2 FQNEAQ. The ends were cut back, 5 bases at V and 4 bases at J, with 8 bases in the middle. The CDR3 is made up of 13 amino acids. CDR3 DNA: TGTGCCAGCAGCCCCGACGGCACCGGGGAGCTGTTTTTT. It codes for CASSPDGTGELFF. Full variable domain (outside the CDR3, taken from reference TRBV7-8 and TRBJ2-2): GAGVSQSPRYKVAKRGQDVALRCDPISGHVSLFWYQQALGQGPEFLTYFQNEAQLDKSGLPSDRFFAERPEGSVSTLKIQRTQQEDSAVYLCASSPDGTGELFFGEGSRLTVL.

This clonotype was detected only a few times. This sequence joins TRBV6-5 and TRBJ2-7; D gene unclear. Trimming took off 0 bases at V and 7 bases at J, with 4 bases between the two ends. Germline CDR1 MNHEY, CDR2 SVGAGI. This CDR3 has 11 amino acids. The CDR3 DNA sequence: TGTGCCAGCAGTTACTCGCGTGAGCAGTACTTC. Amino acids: CASSYSREQYF.

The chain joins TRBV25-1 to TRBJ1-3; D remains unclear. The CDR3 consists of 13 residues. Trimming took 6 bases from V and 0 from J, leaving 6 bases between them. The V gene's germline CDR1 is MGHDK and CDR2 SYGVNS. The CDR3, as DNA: TGTGCCAGCAGCCAATTCTCTGGAAACACCATATATTTT. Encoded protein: CASSQFSGNTIYF.